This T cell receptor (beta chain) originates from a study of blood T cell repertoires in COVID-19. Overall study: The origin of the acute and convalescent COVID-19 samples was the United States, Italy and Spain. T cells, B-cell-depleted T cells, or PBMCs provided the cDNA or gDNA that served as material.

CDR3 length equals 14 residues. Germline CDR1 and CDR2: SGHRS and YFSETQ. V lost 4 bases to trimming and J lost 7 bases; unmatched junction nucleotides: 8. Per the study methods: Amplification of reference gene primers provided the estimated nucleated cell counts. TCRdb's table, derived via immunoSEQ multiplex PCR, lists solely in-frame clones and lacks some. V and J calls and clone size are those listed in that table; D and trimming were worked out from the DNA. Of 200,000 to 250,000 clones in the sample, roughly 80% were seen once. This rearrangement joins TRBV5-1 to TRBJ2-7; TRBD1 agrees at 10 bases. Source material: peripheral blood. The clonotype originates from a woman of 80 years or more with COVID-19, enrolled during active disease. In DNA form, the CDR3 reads TGCGCCAGCAGCCGCGGACAGGGGGGCGATGAGCAGTACTTC. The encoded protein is CASSRGQGGDEQYF.